This entry lists 25 T cell receptor beta chains sequenced from one sample in a study of control samples from healthy donors and cancer patients. Data came from immunoSEQ multiplex PCR; TCRdb stores just in-frame clones and leaves some out. This table has over 200,000 clones, more than 65% appearing once. Sequences were obtained from PBMCs. The receptors shown here come from a woman aged 60 to 75 with lung cancer.

CDR3 in DNA: TGTGCCAGTAGTATTGGTTCCAACAATGAGCAGTTCTTC. Encoded protein: CASSIGSNNEQFF. The chain recombines TRBV19 with TRBJ2-1; no reliable D call. The V gene's germline CDR1 is LNHDA and CDR2 SQIVND (reference sequence). Between the trimmed V and J ends, which lost 3 bases and 5 bases, there was a span of 8 bases. CDR3 length equals 13 residues.

This clone turned up a few times. The chain is built from TRBV30 and TRBJ2-5; D ambiguous. The V and J ends lost 4 bases and 2 bases respectively, with 11 bases between them. The CDR3 contains 13 residues. In germline, CDR1 is GTSNPN, CDR2 SVGIG (reference sequence). CDR3 region: CAWNINPQETQYF. Here the CDR3 DNA reads TGTGCCTGGAACATTAATCCTCAAGAGACCCAGTACTTC.

V and J are TRBV7-9 and TRBJ1-1; no firm D call. Germline V CDR1 and CDR2: SEHNR, FQNEAQ (reference sequence). The CDR3 totals 13 residues. Between the trimmed V and J ends, which lost 1 base and 5 bases, there was a span of 8 bases. CDR3 loop: CASSLEPGTEAFF. CDR3 DNA: TGTGCCAGCAGCTTAGAACCCGGGACTGAAGCTTTCTTT.

The J gene is TRBJ2-2, the V gene TRBV18; D gene uncertain. CDR3 length: 16 amino acids. Per germline, CDR1 KGHSH and CDR2 LQKENI. The V and J ends lost 4 bases and 4 bases respectively, with 16 bases between them. The CDR3 reads CASSLQRADLTGELFF. The CDR3 nucleotides read TGTGCCAGCTCACTTCAAAGGGCGGATCTCACCGGGGAGCTGTTTTTT.

The CDR3 spells CASSYTDGELFF. The CDR3 nucleotides are TGTGCCAGCAGTTACACAGACGGGGAGCTGTTTTTT. This sequence joins TRBV6-6 and TRBJ2-2; the D is unclear. The V gene lost 2 bases and the J gene lost 7 bases, with 5 bases spanning the gap. The CDR3 is 12 residues long. Germline assignment: CDR1 MNHNY and CDR2 SVGAGI (reference sequence).

The V gene is TRBV6-5, the J gene TRBJ2-2, with D perhaps TRBD1 (5 bases). V dropped 5 bases and J dropped 6 bases, with 13 bases sitting between them. CDR3 length: 14 residues. CDR1 and CDR2 (germline): MNHEY, SVGAGI. CDR3 nucleotide sequence: TGTGCCAGCAGTCCAGGGAATCTGGCCGGGGAGCTGTTTTTT. Translating it yields CASSPGNLAGELFF.

The chain couples TRBV12-3 or TRBV12-4 to TRBJ1-4, with D uncertain. V lost 6 bases and J 8 bases, leaving 10 bases between the germline ends. The CDR3 is 12 amino acids. CDR3 DNA sequence: TGTGCCAGCAGCCTTCGGTGGGAAAAACTGTTTTTT. Translated, it gives CASSLRWEKLFF.

The V gene is TRBV21-1, the J gene TRBJ2-3; the table gives TRBD1 as D, unverified against the DNA. TRBV21-1 is a recognized pseudogene. CDR3 size: 17 residues. The CDR3 DNA reads TGTGCCAGCAGATCACCCGACGGGACAGGGAGCACAGATACGCAGTATTTT. Encoded protein: CASRSPDGTGSTDTQYF.

The chain has TRBV15 and TRBJ2-7; maybe TRBD1 (5 bases). Trimming took off 0 bases at V and 3 bases at J, with 9 bases between the two ends. CDR1 and CDR2 (germline): LNHNV, YYDKDF (reference sequence). The CDR3 length is 14 residues. CDR3 loop: CATSREGVIYEQYF. The CDR3 nucleotides are TGTGCCACCAGCAGAGAAGGGGTAATCTACGAGCAGTACTTC.

This rearrangement joins TRBV28 to TRBJ2-7, with 8 nucleotides matching TRBD1. The CDR3 consists of 15 residues. Trimming removed 5 bases from V and 3 bases from J; junction bases left unmatched: 9. From germline, CDR1 is MDHEN and CDR2 SYDVKM. The chain's CDR3 is CASSNGGDRNYEQYF. Here the CDR3 DNA reads TGTGCCAGCAGTAACGGCGGGGACAGGAACTACGAGCAGTACTTC.

This chain connects TRBV5-4 to TRBJ2-2, with TRBD2 matching 14 bases. Germline CDR1 reads SGHNT; CDR2 reads YYREEE (reference sequence). The CDR3 totals 16 residues. Unmatched junction bases numbered 8, after V lost 4 bases and J lost 9 bases. The CDR3 nucleotides read TGTGCCAGCAGCCCAGGGACTAGCGGGAGTGTCCGGGAGCTGTTTTTT. Protein sequence: CASSPGTSGSVRELFF.

In regard to this clone: Other DNA sequences in this sample translate to the same CDR3. The gene calls are TRBV7-3 and TRBJ2-5; D is ambiguous. Trimming pared 3 bases from V and 2 bases from J, leaving 7 bases between. In germline, CDR1 is SGHTA, CDR2 FQGTGA. CDR3 size: 13 residues. CDR3 DNA: TGTGCCAGCAGCTTGGGGATACAAGAGACCCAGTACTTC. It yields the protein CASSLGIQETQYF. The entire variable domain, with the rest obtained from reference TRBV7-3 and TRBJ2-5, is as follows: GAGVSQTPSNKVTEKGKYVELRCDPISGHTALYWYRQSLGQGPEFLIYFQGTGAADDSGLPNDRFFAVRPEGSVSTLKIQRTERGDSAVYLCASSLGIQETQYFGPGTRLLVL.

This clone was recorded once. The genes are TRBV30 and TRBJ1-5; no definite D call. This CDR3 comprises 13 residues. Germline loops: CDR1 GTSNPN, CDR2 SVGIG (reference sequence). V was pared by 0 bases and J by 6 bases, with 9 bases between. DNA of the CDR3: TGTGCCTGGAGTGTATCCCTGGGTCAGCCCCAGCATTTT. It specifies CAWSVSLGQPQHF.

The CDR3 sequence: CASSFSGLPNTEAFF. CDR3 DNA sequence: TGTGCCAGCAGTTTCTCGGGGCTACCTAACACTGAAGCTTTCTTT. The chain has TRBV6-5 and TRBJ1-1; possible D gene TRBD1, 5 bases. Trimming shortened V by 4 bases and J by 2 bases, and 14 bases separated the two germline ends. The CDR3 totals 15 residues. Germline loops: CDR1 MNHEY, CDR2 SVGAGI.

The chain couples TRBV19 to TRBJ2-2; D is possibly TRBD2 (6 bases). CDR3 length equals 15 residues. V lost 3 bases, J lost 6 bases, and 14 bases lay in between. CDR1 is LNHDA, CDR2 SQIVND, per germline (reference sequence). The chain's CDR3 is CASSITGRESGELFF. CDR3 nucleotides: TGTGCCAGTAGTATTACGGGACGGGAGTCCGGGGAGCTGTTTTTT. The full variable domain, with the rest looked up from reference TRBV19 and TRBJ2-2, is DGGITQSPKYLFRKEGQNVTLSCEQNLNHDAMYWYRQDPGQGLRLIYYSQIVNDFQKGDIAEGYSVSREKKESFPLTVTSAQKNPTAFYLCASSITGRESGELFFGEGSRLTVL.

CDR3 sequence (DNA): TGTGCCAGCAAAGAGACCAGTAACACCGGGGAGCTGTTTTTT. This translates into CASKETSNTGELFF. The chain joins TRBV27 to TRBJ2-2; D is unclear. The V end lost 7 bases, the J end lost 2 bases, and 11 bases lay between the germline ends. Germline V gene sequence: CDR1 MNHEY, CDR2 SMNVEV (reference sequence). This CDR3 spans 14 amino acids.

Concerning this clone: Within the sample, other DNA sequences also encode this same CDR3. V gene TRBV3-1 (or the pseudogene TRBV3-2) combines with J gene TRBJ2-1; D is perhaps TRBD2 (6 bases). V lost 3 bases to trimming and J lost 0 bases, with 6 bases between them. The CDR3 extends over 14 amino acids. Germline V lookup: CDR1 LGHDT, CDR2 YNNKEL (reference sequence). CDR3 in amino acids: CASSQRGSYNEQFF. CDR3 sequence (DNA): TGTGCCAGCAGCCAGCGGGGCTCCTACAATGAGCAGTTCTTC.

The chain employs TRBV19 and TRBJ1-5; no definite D call. The CDR3 is 13 amino acids. CDR1 and CDR2 from the germline V gene are LNHDA and SQIVND (reference sequence). Trimming removed 1 base at V and 6 bases at J, with 7 bases between. The CDR3 DNA sequence: TGTGCCAGTAGTATAGCAAGACTTCAGCCCCAGCATTTT. Its protein is CASSIARLQPQHF. Filled out from reference TRBV19 and TRBJ1-5, the complete variable domain reads DGGITQSPKYLFRKEGQNVTLSCEQNLNHDAMYWYRQDPGQGLRLIYYSQIVNDFQKGDIAEGYSVSREKKESFPLTVTSAQKNPTAFYLCASSIARLQPQHFGDGTRLSIL.

V gene TRBV11-3 combines with J gene TRBJ2-1; TRBD2 matches at 13 bases. J was trimmed by 7 bases and V by 2 bases; bases with no gene match: 2. Germline-derived CDR1 and CDR2 are SGHNT and YENEEA. The CDR3 consists of 15 residues. The CDR3 region is CASSLLTSGRNEQFF. The CDR3 nucleotides read TGTGCCAGCAGCTTACTGACTAGCGGGAGGAATGAGCAGTTCTTC.

As regards this clone: In the same sample, other DNA sequences code for this CDR3. The rearrangement uses TRBV3-1 (or the pseudogene TRBV3-2) and TRBJ1-3; D is undetermined. Trimming left V 0 bases short and J 0 bases short, with 3 bases between. CDR3 size: 14 residues. Germline V lookup: CDR1 LGHDT, CDR2 YNNKEL (reference sequence). This CDR3 reads CASSQESSGNTIYF. The DNA of the CDR3 is TGTGCCAGCAGCCAAGAGAGCTCTGGAAACACCATATATTTT.

The CDR3 DNA follows: TGTGCCAGCAGGAACAGGTTATATAATTCACCCCTCCACTTT. It encodes CASRNRLYNSPLHF. V usage is TRBV5-4 and J usage is TRBJ1-6; D is possibly TRBD1 (5 bases). The V end lost 5 bases, the J end lost 4 bases, and 10 bases lay between the germline ends. The CDR3 loop spans 14 amino acids. Per germline, CDR1 SGHNT and CDR2 YYREEE (reference sequence). The variable domain in full, with the rest retrieved from reference TRBV5-4 and TRBJ1-6, is ETGVTQSPTHLIKTRGQQVTLRCSSQSGHNTVSWYQQALGQGPQFIFQYYREEENGRGNFPPRFSGLQFPNYSSELNVNALELDDSALYLCASRNRLYNSPLHFGNGTRLTVT.

The genes are TRBV5-1 and TRBJ1-1, with D maybe TRBD1 (5 bases). The germline V gene encodes CDR1 SGHRS and CDR2 YFSETQ. The V end was cut by 4 bases, the J end by 0 bases, with 10 bases between. The CDR3 has 14 amino acids. This chain's CDR3 is CASSKDMLNTEAFF. The CDR3 region has the DNA TGCGCCAGCAGCAAGGACATGCTGAACACTGAAGCTTTCTTT.

CDR3 in DNA: TGCGCCAGCACCTTACCAGGGGGGGCGAGCGAGCAGTACTTC. It encodes CASTLPGGASEQYF. The J gene is TRBJ2-7, the V gene TRBV5-1; D may be TRBD1 or TRBD2 (7 bases each). Trimming removed 6 bases at V and 6 bases at J, with 19 bases between. There are 14 residues in the CDR3. In germline, CDR1 is SGHRS, CDR2 YFSETQ. Filled out from reference TRBV5-1 and TRBJ2-7, the complete variable domain reads KAGVTQTPRYLIKTRGQQVTLSCSPISGHRSVSWYQQTPGQGLQFLFEYFSETQRNKGNFPGRFSGRQFSNSRSEMNVSTLELGDSALYLCASTLPGGASEQYFGPGTRLTVT.

The V and J genes are TRBV2 and TRBJ1-4, with TRBD1 as a possible D gene (5 bases). Germline assignment: CDR1 SNHLY and CDR2 FYNNEI. With 3 bases removed from V and 5 bases from J, the gap between germline ends came to 10 bases. The CDR3 sequence is 14 residues long. CDR3 DNA sequence: TGTGCCAGCAGTGATAACAGGATGAATGAAAAACTGTTTTTT. It specifies CASSDNRMNEKLFF.

The genes are TRBV10-3 and TRBJ1-1; TRBD1 agrees at 9 bases. This CDR3 contains 17 residues. Losses at the gene ends were 6 bases for V and 4 bases for J; bases not matched to a gene: 15. Germline V gives CDR1 ENHRY, CDR2 SYGVKD. DNA for the CDR3: TGTGCCATCAGGGACACAAGACAGGGGGGTTTAGGCACTGAAGCTTTCTTT. This translates into CAIRDTRQGGLGTEAFF.